Below are 31 T cell receptor beta chains sequenced from a single sample in a study of identical twins. TCRdb used MiXCR to reprocess the 5' RACE reads, holding one entry per CDR3 protein. The sample holds around 690,000 distinct CDR3 sequences, 21% seen once. This sample was shared with a second study, whose subject was T cells expressing NK-cell markers.

The sample consisted of PBMCs. Every receptor here comes from a young woman in good health.

V usage is TRBV5-1 and J usage is TRBJ2-1; 9 positions match TRBD1. Germline V gene sequence: CDR1 SGHRS, CDR2 YFSETQ. CDR3 length: 14 residues. Trimming cost V 0 bases and J 9 bases; bases outside gene matches: 4. The CDR3 reads CASSLGQGDGEQFF. Here the CDR3 DNA reads TGCGCCAGCAGCTTGGGACAGGGGGATGGTGAGCAGTTCTTC.

This clonotype showed up many times. The genes are TRBV20-1 and TRBJ2-1; a possible D gene is TRBD2 (7 bases). Germline V lookup: CDR1 DFQATT, CDR2 SNEGSKA (reference sequence). V gave up 0 bases and J gave up 12 bases, with 18 bases separating them. The CDR3 runs 14 residues. Here the CDR3 DNA reads TGCAGTGCTAGAGATCACACGGGGGGCAGGGGGCAGTTCTTC. Translated: CSARDHTGGRGQFF.

This sequence joins TRBV5-1 and TRBJ2-7, with 10 bases fitting TRBD1. This CDR3 spans 17 amino acids. Germline V gene data show CDR1 as SGHRS and CDR2 as YFSETQ. J lost 3 bases, V lost 0 bases, and 9 bases had no gene match. CDR3 nucleotides: TGCGCCAGCAGCTTGGCCCATCTGGGACAGGGGATCTACGAGCAGTACTTC. It is translated as CASSLAHLGQGIYEQYF.

This clonotype occurred many times. This sequence joins TRBV12-3 or TRBV12-4 and TRBJ2-1; either TRBD1 or TRBD2 may fit D (5 bases each). With 6 bases removed from V and 5 bases from J, the gap between germline ends came to 11 bases. This CDR3 is 13 amino acids long. The CDR3 sequence is CASSKGRNNEQFF. Written as DNA, the CDR3 is TGTGCCAGCAGCAAGGGACGGAACAATGAGCAGTTCTTC.

This sequence joins TRBV7-9 and TRBJ2-3; 7 bases line up with TRBD2. Trimming took 2 bases from V and 5 from J; bases not matched to a gene: 7. Per the germline V gene, CDR1 is SEHNR and CDR2 is FQNEAQ (reference sequence). The CDR3 contains 15 residues. The CDR3 nucleotides are TGTGCCAGCAGCTTAAGGCTAGCGGCACTAGATACGCAGTATTTT. This codes for CASSLRLAALDTQYF.

This clonotype was picked up many times. The chain is built from TRBV7-8 and TRBJ2-2; maybe TRBD2 (5 bases). Germline CDR1 is SGHVS and CDR2 is FQNEAQ. The CDR3 has 15 residues. The V end lost 5 bases, the J end lost 1 base, and 11 bases lay between the germline ends. The DNA of the CDR3 is TGTGCCAGCAGCACCGGGATAGGGAACACCGGGGAGCTGTTTTTT. Translating gives CASSTGIGNTGELFF.

The sample holds a few counts of this clonotype. The chain employs TRBV10-3 and TRBJ2-4; 8 bases match TRBD2. This CDR3 is built from 12 residues. Germline CDR1 reads ENHRY; CDR2 reads SYGVKD. V dropped 9 bases and J dropped 5; count of bases not matched to a gene: 3. The DNA for the CDR3 is TGTGCCATAGGCGGGGGGCAAAACATTCAGTACTTC. Protein sequence: CAIGGGQNIQYF.

This clonotype has just a few counts. The rearrangement links TRBV5-1 to TRBJ2-1, with 9 bases that match TRBD1. The J segment lost 9 bases and the V segment lost 3 bases, leaving 10 bases of the junction unmatched. The germline V gene encodes CDR1 SGHRS and CDR2 YFSETQ. This CDR3 comprises 15 residues. Here the CDR3 DNA reads TGCGCCAGCAGCTCCTCCCGAGGACAGGGGTCTGAGCAGTTCTTC. Its protein product is CASSSSRGQGSEQFF.

The genes are TRBV5-1 and TRBJ1-2, with 8 bases lining up with TRBD1. This CDR3 has 14 amino acids. Germline V CDR1 and CDR2: SGHRS, YFSETQ. V lost 3 bases to trimming and J lost 6 bases; unmatched junction nucleotides: 7. CDR3 sequence: CASSSPDREDGYTF. CDR3 in DNA: TGCGCCAGCAGCTCGCCGGACAGGGAAGATGGCTACACCTTC.

This clonotype was recorded at least ten times. V usage is TRBV6-2 or TRBV6-3 and J usage is TRBJ2-7; perhaps TRBD2 as D (5 bases). Trimming pared 8 bases from V and 7 bases from J, leaving 27 bases between. Germline V lookup: CDR1 MNHEY, CDR2 SVGEGT. The CDR3 consists of 16 residues. DNA for the CDR3: TGTGCCAGCGATACACCTGGGTACCCCAACTGGAGGGAGCAGTACTTC. Translated, it gives CASDTPGYPNWREQYF.

The chain combines TRBV5-1 with TRBJ2-7; perhaps TRBD2 as D (6 bases). Germline loops: CDR1 SGHRS, CDR2 YFSETQ. This CDR3 comprises 14 residues. V was trimmed by 2 bases and J by 3 bases, leaving 12 bases between them. The CDR3 protein is CASSFSMGGYEQYF. As DNA, the CDR3 is TGCGCCAGCAGCTTTTCGATGGGGGGCTACGAGCAGTACTTC.

In this sample, this clonotype turned up a few times. The V gene is TRBV6-1, the J gene TRBJ2-4, with D hard to call. The germline V and J ends were trimmed by 8 bases and 0 bases, with 11 bases remaining between them. CDR3 length: 14 residues. Germline V gives CDR1 MNHNS, CDR2 SASEGT. The CDR3 loop reads CASGWDLAKNIQYF. For the CDR3, the DNA is TGTGCCAGCGGCTGGGATCTAGCCAAAAACATTCAGTACTTC.

This clonotype showed up just a few times. CDR3 in amino acids: CASSLGVYGGAEAFF. DNA of the CDR3: TGTGCCAGCAGCTTGGGAGTGTATGGGGGCGCTGAAGCTTTCTTT. The V call is TRBV5-6, the J call TRBJ1-1; TRBD1 might be the D (6 bases). The germline V gene encodes CDR1 SGHDT and CDR2 YYEEEE. CDR3 length equals 15 residues. Trimming cost V 0 bases and J 6 bases, with 15 bases left between them.

The genes are TRBV20-1 and TRBJ2-3; D call uncertain. The CDR3 sequence is 12 residues long. CDR1 and CDR2 (germline): DFQATT, SNEGSKA (reference sequence). Between the trimmed V and J ends, which lost 7 bases and 2 bases, there was a span of 10 bases. The CDR3 loop is CSVVILTDTQYF. CDR3 in DNA: TGCAGTGTGGTGATCCTCACAGATACGCAGTATTTT.

This sequence joins TRBV6-2 or TRBV6-3 and TRBJ2-3, with 7 positions matching TRBD2. Looked up from germline, CDR1 is MNHEY and CDR2 is SVGEGT. The CDR3 runs to 16 residues. The V segment lost 6 bases and the J segment 1 base; nucleotides outside the gene matches: 10. The CDR3 spells CASSALAAMRTDTQYF. The CDR3 nucleotides read TGTGCCAGCAGCGCGCTAGCGGCGATGCGCACAGATACGCAGTATTTT.

This chain links TRBV30 with TRBJ2-3; 7 nucleotides align to TRBD2. This CDR3 has 13 amino acids. The V segment lost 6 bases and the J segment 1 base; nucleotides outside the gene matches: 4. The germline V gene encodes CDR1 GTSNPN and CDR2 SVGIG (reference sequence). CDR3 sequence reads: CACSGGRTDTQYF. The CDR3 nucleotides are TGTGCCTGTTCGGGGGGACGCACAGATACGCAGTATTTT.

V is TRBV4-1 and J is TRBJ2-7, with D hard to call. This CDR3 is built from 15 residues. Looked up from germline, CDR1 is MGHRA and CDR2 is YSYEKL. Trimming removed 4 bases from V and 5 bases from J, with 18 bases in between. In nucleotides, the CDR3 is TGCGCCAGCAGCCCCTTTGGGATACCGGTTGACGAGCAGTACTTC. Amino acid sequence: CASSPFGIPVDEQYF.

This chain connects TRBV5-1 to TRBJ2-2, with 7 bases fitting TRBD1. Germline CDR1 is SGHRS and CDR2 is YFSETQ. There are 15 residues in the CDR3. Germline trimming cut 0 bases from V and 5 bases from J; bases unmatched to any gene: 4. CDR3 protein: CASSLVAGGTGELFF. The CDR3 DNA sequence: TGCGCCAGCAGCTTGGTAGCAGGGGGAACCGGGGAGCTGTTTTTT. Supplemented by reference TRBV5-1 and TRBJ2-2, the full variable domain reads KAGVTQTPRYLIKTRGQQVTLSCSPISGHRSVSWYQQTPGQGLQFLFEYFSETQRNKGNFPGRFSGRQFSNSRSEMNVSTLELGDSALYLCASSLVAGGTGELFFGEGSRLTVL.

This clonotype was seen just once. J is TRBJ2-3 and V is TRBV3-1; 9 bases fit TRBD2. The V segment lost 5 bases and the J segment 2 bases; nucleotides outside the gene matches: 14. The germline V gene has CDR1 LGHDT and CDR2 YNNKEL (reference sequence). The CDR3 covers 18 residues. CDR3: CASSGLAGKDSSTDTQYF. For the CDR3, the DNA is TGTGCCAGCAGCGGTCTAGCGGGAAAAGACAGTTCCACAGATACGCAGTATTTT.

This clonotype was counted between two and nine times. V is TRBV20-1 and J is TRBJ2-5; TRBD2 matches at 7 bases. The CDR3 sequence is 13 residues long. The germline V gene encodes CDR1 DFQATT and CDR2 SNEGSKA (reference sequence). After removal of 5 bases from V and 2 bases from J, the junction contained 5 bases not matched to a gene. The CDR3 nucleotides read TGCAGTGCTGCGGGACTACCGCAAGAGACCCAGTACTTC. Translated: CSAAGLPQETQYF.

This sequence joins TRBV20-1 and TRBJ2-3, with a tentative D call TRBD2 (6 bases). From germline, CDR1 is DFQATT and CDR2 SNEGSKA (reference sequence). The V end was cut by 6 bases, the J end by 2 bases, with 18 bases between. CDR3 length: 15 amino acids. The CDR3 DNA is TGCAGTGCGGAGGACGGGGAGGAAAACACAGATACGCAGTATTTT. Amino acid sequence: CSAEDGEENTDTQYF.

The rearrangement uses TRBV20-1 and TRBJ2-3; 11 bases match TRBD2. This CDR3 has 14 amino acids. V was clipped by 6 bases and J by 4 bases; unmatched bases: 6. Germline V gives CDR1 DFQATT, CDR2 SNEGSKA (reference sequence). This CDR3 reads CSARLAGLADTQYF. CDR3 DNA sequence: TGCAGTGCCAGACTAGCGGGGCTCGCAGATACGCAGTATTTT.

V usage is TRBV7-9 and J usage is TRBJ2-1; D ambiguous. Per the germline V gene, CDR1 is SEHNR and CDR2 is FQNEAQ (reference sequence). There are 15 residues in the CDR3. The CDR3 DNA sequence: TGTGCTAGTCAGCCCCCCGTAAGCTCCTACAATGAGCAGTTCTTC. Residues: CASQPPVSSYNEQFF.

This clonotype has ten or more counts. V usage is TRBV24-1 and J usage is TRBJ2-1; 9 nucleotides line up with TRBD1. The germline gives CDR1 KGHDR, CDR2 SFDVKD. The junction had 9 bases not matched to a gene; V was cut back by 3 bases and J by 10 bases. The CDR3 has 15 residues. CDR3 residues: CATSDRQTGGQEQFF. In nucleotides, the CDR3 is TGTGCCACCAGTGATCGCCAGACAGGGGGACAAGAGCAGTTCTTC.

This chain links TRBV7-2 with TRBJ2-1, with D perhaps matching TRBD2 (6 bases). Trimming took 5 bases from V and 2 from J, leaving 13 bases between them. This CDR3 is 15 amino acids long. Germline V gives CDR1 SGHTA, CDR2 FQGNSA. CDR3 residues: CASSQGLLAYNEQFF. In nucleotides, the CDR3 is TGTGCCAGCAGCCAGGGACTCCTCGCCTACAATGAGCAGTTCTTC.

This clonotype was detected many times. This rearrangement joins TRBV29-1 to TRBJ1-2; D unclear. V lost 5 bases, J lost 3 bases, and 13 bases lay in between. The CDR3 sequence is 13 residues long. CDR1 is SQVTM, CDR2 ANQGSEA, per germline. The CDR3 protein is CSVLKKGDYGYTF. CDR3 nucleotides: TGCAGCGTTCTTAAAAAGGGAGACTATGGCTACACCTTC.

V and J are TRBV10-3 and TRBJ1-1; D gene ambiguous. CDR1 is ENHRY, CDR2 SYGVKD, per germline. The CDR3 has 11 residues. The V and J ends lost 10 bases and 2 bases respectively, with 8 bases between them. CDR3 DNA: TGTGCCACTACAGCTAACACTGAAGCTTTCTTT. Translating it yields CATTANTEAFF.

This clonotype was detected a few times. The chain carries TRBV10-3 and TRBJ2-5; possibly TRBD2 for D (5 bases). Germline lookup yields CDR1 ENHRY and CDR2 SYGVKD. The CDR3 loop spans 13 amino acids. V shed 3 bases and J shed 5 bases, with 10 bases lying between them. CDR3 protein: CAISEVGAETQYF. The CDR3 bases are TGTGCCATCAGTGAAGTGGGAGCGGAGACCCAGTACTTC.

This clonotype was observed a handful of times. The V gene is TRBV9, the J gene TRBJ2-5; D not resolved. The CDR3 totals 13 residues. Per the germline V gene, CDR1 is SGDLS and CDR2 is YYNGEE. Trimming stripped 2 bases from V and 5 bases from J, with 10 bases between. In DNA, the CDR3 is TGTGCCAGCAGCGTTAACCCCGGGGAGACCCAGTACTTC. Protein product: CASSVNPGETQYF. The full variable domain, in which reference TRBV9 and TRBJ2-5 provide the parts outside the CDR3, is DSGVTQTPKHLITATGQRVTLRCSPRSGDLSVYWYQQSLDQGLQFLIQYYNGEERAKGNILERFSAQQFPDLHSELNLSSLELGDSALYFCASSVNPGETQYFGPGTRLLVL.

The J gene is TRBJ2-7, the V gene TRBV29-1; TRBD1 might be the D (5 bases). Germline V gene data show CDR1 as SQVTM and CDR2 as ANQGSEA. The V end was cut by 4 bases, the J end by 7 bases, with 11 bases between. The CDR3 consists of 11 residues. CDR3 in amino acids: CSVGGSTEQYF. The CDR3 region has the DNA TGCAGCGTTGGGGGCTCTACGGAGCAGTACTTC.

The V call is TRBV10-3, the J call TRBJ2-1, with 8 bases that match TRBD2. V gave up 10 bases and J gave up 7 bases; unmatched junction bases: 6. CDR3 length: 12 amino acids. The germline V gene has CDR1 ENHRY and CDR2 SYGVKD. The CDR3 DNA reads TGTGCCACCGGGAGGGCCGGGAATGAGCAGTTCTTC. It translates to CATGRAGNEQFF.